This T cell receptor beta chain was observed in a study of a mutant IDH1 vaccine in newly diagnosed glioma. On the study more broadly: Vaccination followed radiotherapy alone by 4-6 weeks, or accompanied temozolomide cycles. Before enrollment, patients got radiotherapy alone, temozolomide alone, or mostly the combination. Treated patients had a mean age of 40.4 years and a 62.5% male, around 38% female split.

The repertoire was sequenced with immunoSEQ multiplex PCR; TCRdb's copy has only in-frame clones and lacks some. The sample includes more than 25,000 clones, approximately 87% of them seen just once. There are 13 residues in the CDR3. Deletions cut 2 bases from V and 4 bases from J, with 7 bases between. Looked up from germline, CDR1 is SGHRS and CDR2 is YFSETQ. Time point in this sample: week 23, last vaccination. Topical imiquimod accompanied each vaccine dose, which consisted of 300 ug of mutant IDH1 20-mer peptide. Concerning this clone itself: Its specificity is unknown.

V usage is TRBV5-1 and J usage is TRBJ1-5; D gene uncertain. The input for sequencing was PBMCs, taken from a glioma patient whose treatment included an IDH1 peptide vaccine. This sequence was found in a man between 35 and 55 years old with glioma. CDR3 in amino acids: CASSFGGNQPQHF. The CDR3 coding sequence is TGCGCCAGCAGCTTCGGAGGGAATCAGCCCCAGCATTTT.